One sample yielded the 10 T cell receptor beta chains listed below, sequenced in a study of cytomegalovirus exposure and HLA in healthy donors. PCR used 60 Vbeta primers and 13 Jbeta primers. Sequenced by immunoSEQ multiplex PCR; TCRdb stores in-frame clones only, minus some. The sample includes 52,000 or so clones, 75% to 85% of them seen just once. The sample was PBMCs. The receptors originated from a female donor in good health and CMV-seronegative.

The CDR3 sequence is CASRRDSNNSPLHF. The CDR3 DNA sequence: TGCGCCAGCAGGCGGGACAGCAATAATTCACCCCTCCACTTT. V usage is TRBV10-1 and J usage is TRBJ1-6; TRBD1 matches 7 bases. The CDR3 sequence is 14 residues long. The V segment lost 6 bases and the J segment 5 bases; nucleotides outside the gene matches: 4. Germline lookup yields CDR1 WNHNN and CDR2 SYGVQD (reference sequence).

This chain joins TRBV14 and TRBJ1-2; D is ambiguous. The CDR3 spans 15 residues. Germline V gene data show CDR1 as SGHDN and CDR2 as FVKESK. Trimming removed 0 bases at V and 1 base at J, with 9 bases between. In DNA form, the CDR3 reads TGTGCCAGCAGCCAAGATTCGAGAAATAACTATGGCTACACCTTC. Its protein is CASSQDSRNNYGYTF.

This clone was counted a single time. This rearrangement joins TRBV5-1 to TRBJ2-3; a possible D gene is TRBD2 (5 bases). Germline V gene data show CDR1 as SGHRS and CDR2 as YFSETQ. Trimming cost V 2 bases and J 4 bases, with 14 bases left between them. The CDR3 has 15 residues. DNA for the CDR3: TGCGCCAGCAGCTTAGTGGCGGGTGGGGCAGATACGCAGTATTTT. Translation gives CASSLVAGGADTQYF.

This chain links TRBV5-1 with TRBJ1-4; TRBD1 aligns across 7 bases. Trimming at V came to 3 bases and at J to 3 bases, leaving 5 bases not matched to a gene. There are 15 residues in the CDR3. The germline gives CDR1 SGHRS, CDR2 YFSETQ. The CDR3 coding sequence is TGCGCCAGCAGCTCAACCGGGACAGCTAATGAAAAACTGTTTTTT. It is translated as CASSSTGTANEKLFF.

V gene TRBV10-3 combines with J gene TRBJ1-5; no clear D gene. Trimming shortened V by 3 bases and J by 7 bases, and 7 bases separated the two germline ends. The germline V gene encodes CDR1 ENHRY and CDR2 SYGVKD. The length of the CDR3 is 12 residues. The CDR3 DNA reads TGTGCCATCAGTGATCGGGAACAGCCCCAGCATTTT. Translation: CAISDREQPQHF.

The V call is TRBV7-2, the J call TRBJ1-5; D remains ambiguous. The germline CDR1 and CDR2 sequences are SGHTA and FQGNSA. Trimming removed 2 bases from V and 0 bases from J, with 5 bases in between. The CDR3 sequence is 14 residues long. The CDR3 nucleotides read TGTGCCAGCAGCTTACAGTTTAGCAATCAGCCCCAGCATTTT. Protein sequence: CASSLQFSNQPQHF.

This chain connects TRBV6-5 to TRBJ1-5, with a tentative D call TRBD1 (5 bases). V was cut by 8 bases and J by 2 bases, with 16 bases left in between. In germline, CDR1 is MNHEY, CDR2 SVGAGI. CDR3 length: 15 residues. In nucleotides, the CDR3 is TGTGCCAGCCGGGGGGGAGGGCAGGGCAATCAGCCCCAGCATTTT. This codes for CASRGGGQGNQPQHF.

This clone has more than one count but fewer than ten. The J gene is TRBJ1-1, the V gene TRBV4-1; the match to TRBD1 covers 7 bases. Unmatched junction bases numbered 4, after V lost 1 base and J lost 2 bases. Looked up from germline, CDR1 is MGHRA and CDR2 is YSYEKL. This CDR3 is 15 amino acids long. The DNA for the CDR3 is TGCGCCAGCAGCCAAGGACAGGGAGGCAACACTGAAGCTTTCTTT. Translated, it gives CASSQGQGGNTEAFF.

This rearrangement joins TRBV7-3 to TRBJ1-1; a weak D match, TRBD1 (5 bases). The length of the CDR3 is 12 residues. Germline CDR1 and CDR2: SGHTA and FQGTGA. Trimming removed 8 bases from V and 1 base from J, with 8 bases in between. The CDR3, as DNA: TGTGCCAGCGGACACCCGAACACTGAAGCTTTCTTT. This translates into CASGHPNTEAFF.

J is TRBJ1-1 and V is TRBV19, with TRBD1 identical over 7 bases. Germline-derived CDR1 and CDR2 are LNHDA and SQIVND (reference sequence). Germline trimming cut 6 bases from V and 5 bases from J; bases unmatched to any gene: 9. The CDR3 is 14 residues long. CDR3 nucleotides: TGTGCCAGTAGCGCTACAGGGGTTCGGACTGAAGCTTTCTTT. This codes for CASSATGVRTEAFF.